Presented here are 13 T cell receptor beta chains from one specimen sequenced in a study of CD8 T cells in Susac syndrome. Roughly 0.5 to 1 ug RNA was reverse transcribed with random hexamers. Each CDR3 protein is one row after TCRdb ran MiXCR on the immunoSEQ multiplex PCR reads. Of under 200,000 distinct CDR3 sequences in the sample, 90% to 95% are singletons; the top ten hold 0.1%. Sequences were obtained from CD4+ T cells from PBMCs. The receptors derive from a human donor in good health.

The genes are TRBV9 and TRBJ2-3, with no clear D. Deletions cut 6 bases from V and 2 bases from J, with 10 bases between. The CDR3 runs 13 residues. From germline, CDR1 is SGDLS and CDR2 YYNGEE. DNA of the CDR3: TGTGCCAGCACCCGCCTGAACACAGATACGCAGTATTTT. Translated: CASTRLNTDTQYF.

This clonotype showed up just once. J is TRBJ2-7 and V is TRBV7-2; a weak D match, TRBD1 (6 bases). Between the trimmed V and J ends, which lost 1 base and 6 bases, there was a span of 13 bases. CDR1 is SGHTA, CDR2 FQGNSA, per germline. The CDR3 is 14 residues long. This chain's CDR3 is CASSLVGLGGEQYV. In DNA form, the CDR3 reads TGTGCCAGCAGCTTAGTGGGGCTAGGGGGCGAGCAGTACGTC.

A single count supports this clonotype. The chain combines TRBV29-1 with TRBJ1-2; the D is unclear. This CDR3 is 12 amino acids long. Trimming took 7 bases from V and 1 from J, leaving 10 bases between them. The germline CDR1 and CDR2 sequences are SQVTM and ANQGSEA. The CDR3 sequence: CSADGGNYGYTF. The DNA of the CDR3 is TGCAGCGCCGACGGCGGTAACTATGGCTACACCTTC.

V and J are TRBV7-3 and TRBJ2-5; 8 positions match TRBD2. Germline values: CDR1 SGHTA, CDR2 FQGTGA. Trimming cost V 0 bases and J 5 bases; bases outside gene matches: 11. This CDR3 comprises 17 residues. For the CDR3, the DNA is TGTGCCAGCAGCTTAACTCCCTCTATAGCGGGAATGGAGACCCAGTACTTC. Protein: CASSLTPSIAGMETQYF.

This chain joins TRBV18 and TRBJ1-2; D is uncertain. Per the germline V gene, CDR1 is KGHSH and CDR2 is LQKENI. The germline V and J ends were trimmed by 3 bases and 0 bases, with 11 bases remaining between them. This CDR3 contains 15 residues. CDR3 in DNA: TGTGCCAGCTCACCTGAGGCAGAAGCTAACTATGGCTACACCTTC. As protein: CASSPEAEANYGYTF.

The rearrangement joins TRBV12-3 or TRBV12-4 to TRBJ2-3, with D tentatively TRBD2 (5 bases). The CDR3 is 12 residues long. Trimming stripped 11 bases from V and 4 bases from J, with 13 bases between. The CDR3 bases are TGTGCCTCCGAATCGCGGGCAGATACGCAGTATTTT. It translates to CASESRADTQYF.

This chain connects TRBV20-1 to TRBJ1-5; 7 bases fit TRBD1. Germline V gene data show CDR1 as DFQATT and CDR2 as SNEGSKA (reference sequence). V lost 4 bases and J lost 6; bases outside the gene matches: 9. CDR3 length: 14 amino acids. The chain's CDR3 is CSATRQGVGQPQHF. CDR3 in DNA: TGCAGTGCTACCCGACAGGGTGTGGGTCAGCCCCAGCATTTT.

CDR3 DNA sequence: TGTGCCAGCAGTCAAGACAGGGGACGGGCAGATACGCAGTATTTT. This codes for CASSQDRGRADTQYF. The genes are TRBV27 and TRBJ2-3; TRBD1 matches 8 bases. V dropped 5 bases and J dropped 4; count of bases not matched to a gene: 8. The germline V gene has CDR1 MNHEY and CDR2 SMNVEV (reference sequence). CDR3 size: 15 residues.

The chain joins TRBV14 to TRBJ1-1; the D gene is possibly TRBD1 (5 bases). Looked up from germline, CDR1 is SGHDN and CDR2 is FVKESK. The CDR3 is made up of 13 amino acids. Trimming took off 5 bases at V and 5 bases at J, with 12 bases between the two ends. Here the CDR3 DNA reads TGTGCCAGCAGCTGGGGGGAGGGGACTGAAGCTTTCTTT. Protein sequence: CASSWGEGTEAFF.

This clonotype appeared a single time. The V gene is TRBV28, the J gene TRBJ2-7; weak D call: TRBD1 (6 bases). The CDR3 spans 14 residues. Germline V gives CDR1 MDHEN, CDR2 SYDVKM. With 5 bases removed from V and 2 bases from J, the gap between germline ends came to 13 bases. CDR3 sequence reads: CASSQQGNPYEQYV. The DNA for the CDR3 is TGTGCCAGCAGTCAACAGGGTAACCCCTACGAGCAGTACGTC.

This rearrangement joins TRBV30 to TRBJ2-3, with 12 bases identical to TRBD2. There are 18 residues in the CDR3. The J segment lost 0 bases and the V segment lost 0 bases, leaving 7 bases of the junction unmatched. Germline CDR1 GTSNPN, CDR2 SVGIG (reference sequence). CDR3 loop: CAWSVKGLAGTSTDTQYF. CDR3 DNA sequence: TGTGCCTGGAGTGTAAAGGGACTAGCGGGTACTAGCACAGATACGCAGTATTTT.

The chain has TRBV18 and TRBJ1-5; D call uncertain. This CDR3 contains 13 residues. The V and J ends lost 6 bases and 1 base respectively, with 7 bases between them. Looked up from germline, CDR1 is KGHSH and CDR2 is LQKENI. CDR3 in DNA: TGTGCCAGCTCCCCGGGAAGCAATCAGCCCCAGCATTTT. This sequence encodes CASSPGSNQPQHF.

The CDR3 spells CASSLPAAGELFF. CDR3 sequence (DNA): TGTGCCAGCAGCCTTCCCGCGGCCGGGGAGCTGTTTTTT. This chain connects TRBV3-1 to TRBJ2-2; no clear D gene. Trimming removed 4 bases from V and 6 bases from J, with 9 bases in between. The CDR3 consists of 13 residues. Germline CDR1 LGHDT, CDR2 YNNKEL (reference sequence).